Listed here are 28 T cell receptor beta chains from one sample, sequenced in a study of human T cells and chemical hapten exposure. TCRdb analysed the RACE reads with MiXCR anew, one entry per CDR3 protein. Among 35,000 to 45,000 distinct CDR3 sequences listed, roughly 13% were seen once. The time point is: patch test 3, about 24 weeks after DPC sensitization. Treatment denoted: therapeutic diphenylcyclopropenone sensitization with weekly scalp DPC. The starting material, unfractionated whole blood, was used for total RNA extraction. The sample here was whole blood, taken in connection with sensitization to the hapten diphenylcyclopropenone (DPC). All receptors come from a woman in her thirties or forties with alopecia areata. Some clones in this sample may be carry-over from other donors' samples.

The CDR3 bases are TGTGCCAGCAGTCCCCCCGGGCAGGTATCTGGCTACACCTTC. Translation gives CASSPPGQVSGYTF. The chain joins TRBV12-3 or TRBV12-4 to TRBJ1-2; D call uncertain. The CDR3 loop spans 14 amino acids. V was clipped by 5 bases and J by 7 bases, with 17 bases between them.

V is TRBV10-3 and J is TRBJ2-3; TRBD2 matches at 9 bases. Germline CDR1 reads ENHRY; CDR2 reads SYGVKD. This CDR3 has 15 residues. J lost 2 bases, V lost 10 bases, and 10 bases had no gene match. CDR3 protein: CATQSSGVYTDTQYF. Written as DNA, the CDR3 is TGTGCCACCCAATCTAGCGGGGTTTACACAGATACGCAGTATTTT.

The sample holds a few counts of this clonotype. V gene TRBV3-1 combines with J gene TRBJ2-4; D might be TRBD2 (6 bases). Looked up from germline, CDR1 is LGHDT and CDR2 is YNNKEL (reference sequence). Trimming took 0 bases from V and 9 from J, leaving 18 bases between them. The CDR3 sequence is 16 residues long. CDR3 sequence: CASSQDQSPGGSIQYF. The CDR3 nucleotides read TGTGCCAGCAGCCAAGATCAGTCACCTGGGGGGAGCATTCAGTACTTC. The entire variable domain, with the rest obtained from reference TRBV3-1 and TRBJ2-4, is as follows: DTAVSQTPKYLVTQMGNDKSIKCEQNLGHDTMYWYKQDSKKFLKIMFSYNNKELIINETVPNRFSPKSPDKAHLNLHINSLELGDSAVYFCASSQDQSPGGSIQYFGAGTRLSVL.

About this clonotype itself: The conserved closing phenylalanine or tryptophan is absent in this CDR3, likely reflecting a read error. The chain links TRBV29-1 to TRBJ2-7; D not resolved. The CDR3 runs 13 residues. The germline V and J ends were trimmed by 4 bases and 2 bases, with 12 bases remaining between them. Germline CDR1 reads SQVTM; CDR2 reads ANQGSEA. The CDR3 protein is CSVAADPTYEQYL. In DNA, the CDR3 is TGCAGCGTTGCGGCAGACCCTACCTACGAGCAGTACCTC.

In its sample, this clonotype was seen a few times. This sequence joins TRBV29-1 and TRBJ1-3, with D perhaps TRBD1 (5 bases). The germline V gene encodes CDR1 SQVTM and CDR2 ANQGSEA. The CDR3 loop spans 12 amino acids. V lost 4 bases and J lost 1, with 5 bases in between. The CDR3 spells CSVGQSGNTIYF. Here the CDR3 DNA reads TGCAGCGTTGGACAGTCTGGAAACACCATATATTTT.

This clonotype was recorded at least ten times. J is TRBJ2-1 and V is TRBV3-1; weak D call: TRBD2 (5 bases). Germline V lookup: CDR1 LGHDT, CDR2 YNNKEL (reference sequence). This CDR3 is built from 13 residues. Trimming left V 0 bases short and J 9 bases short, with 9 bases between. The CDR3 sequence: CASSQDRRLEQFF. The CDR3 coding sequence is TGTGCCAGCAGCCAAGACAGGAGGCTTGAGCAGTTCTTC.

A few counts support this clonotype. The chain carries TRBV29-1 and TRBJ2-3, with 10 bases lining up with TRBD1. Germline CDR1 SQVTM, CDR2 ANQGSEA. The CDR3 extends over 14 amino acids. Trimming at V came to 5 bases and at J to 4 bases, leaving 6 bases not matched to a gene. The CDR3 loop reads CSVTGTGDSDTQYF. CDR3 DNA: TGCAGCGTTACCGGGACAGGGGATTCAGATACGCAGTATTTT.

The CDR3 reads CASSWGQGNQPQHF. Here the CDR3 DNA reads TGTGCCAGCAGCTGGGGACAGGGCAATCAGCCCCAGCATTTT. This chain connects TRBV6-2 or TRBV6-3 to TRBJ1-5, with 8 positions matching TRBD1. Losses at the gene ends were 6 bases for V and 2 bases for J; bases not matched to a gene: 3. The CDR3 extends over 14 amino acids. Germline CDR1 is MNHEY and CDR2 is SVGEGT.

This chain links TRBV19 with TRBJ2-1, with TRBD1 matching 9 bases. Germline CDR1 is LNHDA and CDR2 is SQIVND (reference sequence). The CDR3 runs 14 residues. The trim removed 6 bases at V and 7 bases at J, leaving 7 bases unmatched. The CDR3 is CASSPDRGTNEQFF. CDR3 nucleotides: TGTGCCAGTAGCCCAGACAGGGGGACTAATGAGCAGTTCTTC.

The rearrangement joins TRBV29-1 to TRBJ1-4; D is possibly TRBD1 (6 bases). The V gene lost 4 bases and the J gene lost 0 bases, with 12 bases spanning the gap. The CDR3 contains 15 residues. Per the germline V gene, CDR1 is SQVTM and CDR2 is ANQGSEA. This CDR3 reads CSVGGRGATNEKLFF. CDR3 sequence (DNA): TGCAGCGTTGGGGGCAGGGGTGCAACTAATGAAAAACTGTTTTTT. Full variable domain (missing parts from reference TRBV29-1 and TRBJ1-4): SAVISQKPSRDICQRGTSLTIQCQVDSQVTMMFWYRQQPGQSLTLIATANQGSEATYESGFVIDKFPISRPNLTFSTLTVSNMSPEDSSIYLCSVGGRGATNEKLFFGSGTQLSVL.

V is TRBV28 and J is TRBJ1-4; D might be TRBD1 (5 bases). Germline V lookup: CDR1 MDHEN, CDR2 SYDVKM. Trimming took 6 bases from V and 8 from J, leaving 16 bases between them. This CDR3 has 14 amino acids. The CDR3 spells CASSQDSPGEKLFF. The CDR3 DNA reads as TGTGCCAGCAGCCAAGACAGTCCGGGAGAAAAACTGTTTTTT.

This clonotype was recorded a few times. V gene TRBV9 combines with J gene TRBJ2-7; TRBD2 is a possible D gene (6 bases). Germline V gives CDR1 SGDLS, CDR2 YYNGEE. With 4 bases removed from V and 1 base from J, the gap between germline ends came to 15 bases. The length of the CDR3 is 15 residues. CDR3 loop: CASSPFLGGSYEQYF. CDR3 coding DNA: TGTGCCAGCAGCCCTTTTCTCGGGGGTTCCTACGAGCAGTACTTC.

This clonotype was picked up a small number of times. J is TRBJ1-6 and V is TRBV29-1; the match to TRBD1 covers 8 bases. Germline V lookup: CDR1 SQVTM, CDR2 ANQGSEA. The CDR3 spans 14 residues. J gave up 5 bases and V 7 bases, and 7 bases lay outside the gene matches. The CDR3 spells CSAKQGEDNSPLHF. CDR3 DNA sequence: TGCAGCGCTAAACAGGGGGAGGATAATTCACCCCTCCACTTT. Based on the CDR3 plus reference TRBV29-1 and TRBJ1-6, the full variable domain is SAVISQKPSRDICQRGTSLTIQCQVDSQVTMMFWYRQQPGQSLTLIATANQGSEATYESGFVIDKFPISRPNLTFSTLTVSNMSPEDSSIYLCSAKQGEDNSPLHFGNGTRLTVT.

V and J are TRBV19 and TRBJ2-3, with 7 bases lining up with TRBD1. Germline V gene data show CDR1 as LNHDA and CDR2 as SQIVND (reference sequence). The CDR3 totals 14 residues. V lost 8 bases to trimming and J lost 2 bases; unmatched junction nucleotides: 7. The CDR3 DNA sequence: TGTGCCAGTGGACGACAGGGATCCACAGATACGCAGTATTTT. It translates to CASGRQGSTDTQYF.

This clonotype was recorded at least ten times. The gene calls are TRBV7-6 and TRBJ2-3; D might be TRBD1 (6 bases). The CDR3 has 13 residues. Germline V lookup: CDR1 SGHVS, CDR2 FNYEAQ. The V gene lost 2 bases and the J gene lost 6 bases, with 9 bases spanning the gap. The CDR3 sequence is CASSLNRGDTQYF. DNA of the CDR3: TGTGCCAGCAGCTTAAATAGGGGGGATACGCAGTATTTT.

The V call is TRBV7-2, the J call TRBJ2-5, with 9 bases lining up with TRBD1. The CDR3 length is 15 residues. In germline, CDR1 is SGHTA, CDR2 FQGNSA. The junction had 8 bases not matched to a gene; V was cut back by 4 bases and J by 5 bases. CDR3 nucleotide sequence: TGTGCCAGCAGCTCCCAACAGGGGGCGTATGAGACCCAGTACTTC. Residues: CASSSQQGAYETQYF.

CDR3 loop: CASSLWQGAKETQYF. Here the CDR3 DNA reads TGCGCCAGCAGCTTGTGGCAGGGGGCTAAAGAGACCCAGTACTTC. V usage is TRBV5-1 and J usage is TRBJ2-5; 8 positions match TRBD1. The CDR3 is 15 residues long. J lost 3 bases, V lost 1 base, and 5 bases had no gene match. CDR1 and CDR2 from the germline V gene are SGHRS and YFSETQ. Full variable domain (outside the CDR3, taken from reference TRBV5-1 and TRBJ2-5): KAGVTQTPRYLIKTRGQQVTLSCSPISGHRSVSWYQQTPGQGLQFLFEYFSETQRNKGNFPGRFSGRQFSNSRSEMNVSTLELGDSALYLCASSLWQGAKETQYFGPGTRLLVL.

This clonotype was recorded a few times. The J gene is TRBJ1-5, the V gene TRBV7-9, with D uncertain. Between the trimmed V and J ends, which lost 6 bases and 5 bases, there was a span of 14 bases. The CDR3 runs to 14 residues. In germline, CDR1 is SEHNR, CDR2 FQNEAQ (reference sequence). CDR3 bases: TGTGCCAGCAGTCATAACTGGCAGGATCAGCCCCAGCATTTT. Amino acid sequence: CASSHNWQDQPQHF.

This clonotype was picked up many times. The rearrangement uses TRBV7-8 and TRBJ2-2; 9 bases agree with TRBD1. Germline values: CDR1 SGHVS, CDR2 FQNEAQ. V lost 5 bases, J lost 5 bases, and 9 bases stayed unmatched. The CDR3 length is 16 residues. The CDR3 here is CASSPMGQGGTGELFF. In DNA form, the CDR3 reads TGTGCCAGCAGCCCAATGGGACAGGGAGGAACCGGGGAGCTGTTTTTT.

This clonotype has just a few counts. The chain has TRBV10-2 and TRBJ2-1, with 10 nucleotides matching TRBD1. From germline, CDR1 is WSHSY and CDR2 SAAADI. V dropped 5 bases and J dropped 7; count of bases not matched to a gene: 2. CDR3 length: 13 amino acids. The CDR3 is CASSSDRGNEQFF. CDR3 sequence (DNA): TGCGCCAGCAGTTCGGACAGGGGGAATGAGCAGTTCTTC.

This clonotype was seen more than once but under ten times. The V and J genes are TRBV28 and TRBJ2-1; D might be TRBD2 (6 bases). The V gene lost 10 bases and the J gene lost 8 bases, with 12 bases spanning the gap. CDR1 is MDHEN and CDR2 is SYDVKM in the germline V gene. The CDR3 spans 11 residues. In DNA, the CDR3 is TGTGCCACCCCGGAGGGCCATGAGCAGTTCTTC. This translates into CATPEGHEQFF.

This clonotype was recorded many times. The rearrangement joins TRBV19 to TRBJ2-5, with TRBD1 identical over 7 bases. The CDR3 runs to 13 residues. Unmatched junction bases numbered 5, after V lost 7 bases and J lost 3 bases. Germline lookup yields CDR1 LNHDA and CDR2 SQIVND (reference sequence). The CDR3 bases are TGTGCCAGTAAAAAGGGGACAGAAGAGACCCAGTACTTC. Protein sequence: CASKKGTEETQYF.

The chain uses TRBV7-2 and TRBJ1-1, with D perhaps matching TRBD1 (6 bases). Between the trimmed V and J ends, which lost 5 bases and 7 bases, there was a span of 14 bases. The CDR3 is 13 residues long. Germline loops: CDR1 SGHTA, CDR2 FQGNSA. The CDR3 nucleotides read TGTGCCAGCAGCCCGACCTGGACAGATGAAGCTTTCTTT. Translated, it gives CASSPTWTDEAFF.

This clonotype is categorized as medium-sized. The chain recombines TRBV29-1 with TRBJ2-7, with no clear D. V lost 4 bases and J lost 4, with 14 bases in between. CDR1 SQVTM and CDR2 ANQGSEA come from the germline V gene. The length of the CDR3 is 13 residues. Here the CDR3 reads CSVVDGFTYEQYF. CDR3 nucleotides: TGCAGCGTTGTCGACGGTTTCACATACGAGCAGTACTTC.

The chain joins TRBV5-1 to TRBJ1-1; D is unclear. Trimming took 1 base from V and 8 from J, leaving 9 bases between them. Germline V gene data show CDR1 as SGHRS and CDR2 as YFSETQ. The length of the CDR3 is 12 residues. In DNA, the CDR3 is TGCGCCAGCAGCTTGTTGGTTACCGAAGCTTTCTTT. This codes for CASSLLVTEAFF.

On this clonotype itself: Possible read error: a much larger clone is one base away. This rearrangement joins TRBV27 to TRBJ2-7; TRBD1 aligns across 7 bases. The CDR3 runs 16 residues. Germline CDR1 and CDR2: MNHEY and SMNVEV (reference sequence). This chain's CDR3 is CASSFRRQGDPYEQCF. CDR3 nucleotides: TGTGCCAGCAGTTTTCGCAGACAGGGCGATCCCTACGAGCAGTGCTTC.

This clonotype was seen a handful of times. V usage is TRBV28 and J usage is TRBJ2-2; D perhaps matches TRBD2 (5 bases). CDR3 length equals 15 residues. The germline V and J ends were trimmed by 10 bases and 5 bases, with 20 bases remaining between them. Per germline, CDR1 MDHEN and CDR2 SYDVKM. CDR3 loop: CATHRTVLGTGELFF. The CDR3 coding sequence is TGTGCCACCCATAGGACTGTCTTGGGGACCGGGGAGCTGTTTTTT.

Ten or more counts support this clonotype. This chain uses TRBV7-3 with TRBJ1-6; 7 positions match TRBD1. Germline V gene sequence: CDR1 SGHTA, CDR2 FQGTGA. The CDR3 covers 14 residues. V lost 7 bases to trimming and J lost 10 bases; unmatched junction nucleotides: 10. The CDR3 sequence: CASTTGAIGSPLHF. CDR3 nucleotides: TGTGCCAGCACCACAGGGGCTATAGGCTCACCCCTCCACTTT. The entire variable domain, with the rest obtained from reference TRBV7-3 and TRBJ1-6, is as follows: GAGVSQTPSNKVTEKGKYVELRCDPISGHTALYWYRQSLGQGPEFLIYFQGTGAADDSGLPNDRFFAVRPEGSVSTLKIQRTERGDSAVYLCASTTGAIGSPLHFGNGTRLTVT.